This TCR beta chain was recovered during a study of T-cell reconstitution after alpha-beta-depleted transplantation in children. This clonotype is medium-sized in the sample. What it recognizes is unknown. General study points: Several hundred expanded graft clones reportedly supplied alpha-beta T cells about two months after transplant.

The length of the CDR3 is 14 residues. Germline values: CDR1 SNHLY, CDR2 FYNNEI. Between the trimmed V and J ends, which lost 7 bases and 5 bases, there was a span of 14 bases. Unique molecular identifiers were built into the TCRbeta library. TCRdb re-analysed the PCR reads in MiXCR, keeping a single row per CDR3 protein. The repertoire holds 15,000 to 20,000 distinct CDR3 sequences, around 11% seen once, with about two thirds in the top ten. The chain recombines TRBV2 with TRBJ2-2, with D uncertain. The receptor was derived from a boy younger than two who had a stem cell transplant for Wiskott-Aldrich syndrome, so the T cells may come from the graft donor. The sequencing used PBMCs, mostly from graft donor cells, collected 180 days after TCRalphabeta/CD19-depleted stem cell transplant. CDR3 sequence reads: CASITDHGTGELFF. For the CDR3, the DNA is TGTGCCAGCATCACAGATCACGGGACCGGGGAGCTGTTTTTT.